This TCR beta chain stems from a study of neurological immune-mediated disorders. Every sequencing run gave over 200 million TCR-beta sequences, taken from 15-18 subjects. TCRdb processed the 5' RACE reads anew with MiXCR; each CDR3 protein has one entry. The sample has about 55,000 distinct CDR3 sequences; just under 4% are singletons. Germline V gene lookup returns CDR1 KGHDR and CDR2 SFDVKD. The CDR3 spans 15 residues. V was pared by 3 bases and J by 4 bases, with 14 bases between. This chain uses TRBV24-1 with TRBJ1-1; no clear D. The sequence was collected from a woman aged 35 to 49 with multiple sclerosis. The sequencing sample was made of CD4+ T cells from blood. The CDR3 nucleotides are TGTGCCACCAGTGATGGCCATACTGGGCCCACTGAAGCTTTCTTT. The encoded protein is CATSDGHTGPTEAFF.